This entry describes one TCR beta chain. What it binds is unknown. The sample belongs to a study of OX40 agonist ivuxolimab in advanced cancers. The repertoire was sequenced with immunoSEQ multiplex PCR; TCRdb's copy has only in-frame clones and lacks some. The top ten clones hold 3% to 4.5% of a sample with roughly 100,000 clones, approximately 85% of them seen once. Findings and limits, study-wide: Among T cells, CD8+ cells averaged more expanded clones than CD4+ cells. At 0.1 to 3.0 mg/kg and by week 6, clonal expansion occurred in CD4+ and CD8+ blood T cells.

The receptor's source is an adult with an advanced solid tumor such as melanoma, head and neck, liver or kidney cancer. The sample here was CD4+ or CD8+ T cells sorted from blood, taken in a trial of the OX40 agonist ivuxolimab.

The CDR3 coding sequence is TGCGCCAGCAGGTTTGAGTCCTACAATGAGCAGTTCTTC. It is translated as CASRFESYNEQFF. The chain is built from TRBV5-1 and TRBJ2-1; no definite D call. The CDR3 has 13 amino acids. Trimming removed 5 bases from V and 1 base from J, with 7 bases in between. Germline values: CDR1 SGHRS, CDR2 YFSETQ.